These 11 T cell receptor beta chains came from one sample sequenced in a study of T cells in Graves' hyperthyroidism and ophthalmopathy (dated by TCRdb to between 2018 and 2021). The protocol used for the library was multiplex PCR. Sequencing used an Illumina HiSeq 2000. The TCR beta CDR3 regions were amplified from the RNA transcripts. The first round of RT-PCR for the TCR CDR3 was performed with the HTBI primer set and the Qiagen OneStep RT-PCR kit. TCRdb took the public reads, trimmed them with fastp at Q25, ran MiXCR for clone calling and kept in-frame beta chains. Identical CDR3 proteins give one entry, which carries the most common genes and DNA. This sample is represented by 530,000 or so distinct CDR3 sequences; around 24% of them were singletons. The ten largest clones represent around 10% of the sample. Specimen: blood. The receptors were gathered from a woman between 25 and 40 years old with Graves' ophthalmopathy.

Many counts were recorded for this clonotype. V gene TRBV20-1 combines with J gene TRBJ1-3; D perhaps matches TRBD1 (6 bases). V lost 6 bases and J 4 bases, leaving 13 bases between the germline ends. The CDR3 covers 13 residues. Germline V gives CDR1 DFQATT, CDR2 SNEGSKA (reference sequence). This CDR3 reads CSAVTGLGNTIYF. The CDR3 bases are TGCAGTGCCGTCACAGGGCTAGGAAACACCATATATTTT.

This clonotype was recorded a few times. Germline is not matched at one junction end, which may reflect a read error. The CDR3 loop is CASTDRMNTEACF. The CDR3 nucleotides read TGTGCCAGCACCGACCGGATGAACACTGAAGCTTGCTTT. The chain has TRBV12-3 or TRBV12-4 and TRBJ1-1; D is unclear. The CDR3 extends over 13 amino acids.

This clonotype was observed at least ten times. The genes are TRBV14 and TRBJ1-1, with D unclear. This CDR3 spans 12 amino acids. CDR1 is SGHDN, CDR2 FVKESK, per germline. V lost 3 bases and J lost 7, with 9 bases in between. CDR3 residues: CASSHPNDEAFF. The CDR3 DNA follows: TGTGCCAGCAGCCACCCGAATGATGAAGCTTTCTTT.

The CDR3 coding sequence is TGCAGTGCTAGGGGGGACAGCTCCTTTTCCTACGAGCAGTACTTC. Translated, it gives CSARGDSSFSYEQYF. This chain links TRBV20-1 with TRBJ2-7, with 7 positions matching TRBD1. The germline gives CDR1 DFQATT, CDR2 SNEGSKA (reference sequence). Trimming removed 3 bases from V and 1 base from J; junction bases left unmatched: 9. The CDR3 runs 15 residues.

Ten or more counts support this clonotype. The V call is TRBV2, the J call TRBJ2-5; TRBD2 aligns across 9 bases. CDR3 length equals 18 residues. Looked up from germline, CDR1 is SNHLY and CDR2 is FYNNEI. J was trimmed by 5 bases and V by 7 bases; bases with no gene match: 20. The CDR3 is CASNFARGSGGLWETQYF. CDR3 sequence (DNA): TGTGCCAGCAACTTTGCAAGGGGTAGCGGGGGCCTATGGGAGACCCAGTACTTC.

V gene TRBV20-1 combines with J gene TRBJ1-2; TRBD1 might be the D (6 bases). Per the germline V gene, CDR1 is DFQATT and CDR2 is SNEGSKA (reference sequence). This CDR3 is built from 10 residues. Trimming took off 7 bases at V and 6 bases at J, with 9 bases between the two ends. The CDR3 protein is CSVGGNGYTF. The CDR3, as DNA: TGCAGTGTCGGGGGCAATGGCTACACCTTC.

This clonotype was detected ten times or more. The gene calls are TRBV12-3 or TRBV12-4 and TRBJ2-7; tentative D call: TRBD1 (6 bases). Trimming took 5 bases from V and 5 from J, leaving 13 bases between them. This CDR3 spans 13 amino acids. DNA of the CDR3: TGTGCCAGCAGTGAGGGACACCGCGACGAGCAGTACTTC. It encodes CASSEGHRDEQYF.

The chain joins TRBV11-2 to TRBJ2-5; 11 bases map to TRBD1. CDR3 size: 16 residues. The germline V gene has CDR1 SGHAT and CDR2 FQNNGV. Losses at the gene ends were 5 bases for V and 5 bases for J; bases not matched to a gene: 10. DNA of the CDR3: TGTGCCAGCAGCGCTGGACAGGGGGCGATGGGGGAGACCCAGTACTTC. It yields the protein CASSAGQGAMGETQYF.

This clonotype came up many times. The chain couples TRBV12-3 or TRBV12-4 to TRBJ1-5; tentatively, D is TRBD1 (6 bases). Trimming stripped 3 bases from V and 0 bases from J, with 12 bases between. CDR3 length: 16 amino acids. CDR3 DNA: TGTGCCAGCAGTTTGGTGGGGGCTTATAGCAATCAGCCCCAGCATTTT. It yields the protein CASSLVGAYSNQPQHF.

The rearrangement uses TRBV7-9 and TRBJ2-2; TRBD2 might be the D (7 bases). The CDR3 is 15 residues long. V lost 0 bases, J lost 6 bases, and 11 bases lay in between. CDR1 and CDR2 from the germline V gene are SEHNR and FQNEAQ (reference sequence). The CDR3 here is CASSLARGAAGELFF. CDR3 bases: TGTGCCAGCAGCTTAGCCCGGGGGGCGGCCGGGGAGCTGTTTTTT.

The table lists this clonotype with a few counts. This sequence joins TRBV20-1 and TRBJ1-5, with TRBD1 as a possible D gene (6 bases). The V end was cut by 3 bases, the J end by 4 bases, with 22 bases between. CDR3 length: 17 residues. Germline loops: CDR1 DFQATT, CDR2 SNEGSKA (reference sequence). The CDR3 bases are TGCAGTGCTAGTTCCCAGGGGTCAGGGGCCTCAAATCAGCCCCAGCATTTT. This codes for CSASSQGSGASNQPQHF.